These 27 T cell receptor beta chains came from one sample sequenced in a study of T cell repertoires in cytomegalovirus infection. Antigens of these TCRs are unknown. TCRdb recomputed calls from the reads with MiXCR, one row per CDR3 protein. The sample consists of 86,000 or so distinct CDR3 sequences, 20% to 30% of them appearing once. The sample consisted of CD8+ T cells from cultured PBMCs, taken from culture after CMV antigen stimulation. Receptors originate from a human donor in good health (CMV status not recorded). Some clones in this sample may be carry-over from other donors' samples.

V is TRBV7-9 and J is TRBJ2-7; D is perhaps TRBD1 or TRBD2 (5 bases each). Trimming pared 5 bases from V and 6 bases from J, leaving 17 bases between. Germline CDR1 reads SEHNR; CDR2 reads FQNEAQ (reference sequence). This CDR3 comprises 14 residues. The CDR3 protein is CASSPLTGTPEQYF. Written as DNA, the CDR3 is TGTGCCAGCAGCCCATTAACGGGGACCCCCGAGCAGTACTTC.

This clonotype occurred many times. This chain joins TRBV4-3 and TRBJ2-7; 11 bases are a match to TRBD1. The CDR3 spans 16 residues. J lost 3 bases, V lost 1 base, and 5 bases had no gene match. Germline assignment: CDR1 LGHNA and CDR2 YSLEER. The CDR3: CASSQAGTGGLYEQYF. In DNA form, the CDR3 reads TGCGCCAGCAGCCAAGCCGGGACAGGGGGACTCTACGAGCAGTACTTC.

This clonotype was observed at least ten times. CDR3 sequence reads: CASSLGSYALETQYF. CDR3 sequence (DNA): TGTGCCAGCAGCTTAGGAAGCTACGCGTTGGAGACCCAGTACTTC. The chain couples TRBV7-2 to TRBJ2-5, with D unresolved. The CDR3 has 15 residues. V was pared by 1 base and J by 5 bases, with 14 bases between. The germline CDR1 and CDR2 sequences are SGHTA and FQGNSA.

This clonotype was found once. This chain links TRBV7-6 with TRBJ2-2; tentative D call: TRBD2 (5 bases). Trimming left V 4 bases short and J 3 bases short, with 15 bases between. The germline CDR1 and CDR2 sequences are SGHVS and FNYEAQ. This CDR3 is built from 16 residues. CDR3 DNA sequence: TGTGCCAGCAGCTCGTTCCGAGGGCCCGACACCGGGGAGCTGTTTTTT. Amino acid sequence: CASSSFRGPDTGELFF.

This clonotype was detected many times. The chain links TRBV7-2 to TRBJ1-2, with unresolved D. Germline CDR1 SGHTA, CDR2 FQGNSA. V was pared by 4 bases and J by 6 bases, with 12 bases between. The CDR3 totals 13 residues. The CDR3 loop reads CASSSHDLNGYTF. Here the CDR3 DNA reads TGTGCCAGCAGCTCCCACGACTTAAATGGCTACACCTTC.

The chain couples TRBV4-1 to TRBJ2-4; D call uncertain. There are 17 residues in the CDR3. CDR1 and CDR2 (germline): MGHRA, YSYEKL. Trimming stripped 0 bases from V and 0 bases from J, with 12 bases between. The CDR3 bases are TGCGCCAGCAGCCAAGATACGGGCGTAGGAGCCAAAAACATTCAGTACTTC. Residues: CASSQDTGVGAKNIQYF.

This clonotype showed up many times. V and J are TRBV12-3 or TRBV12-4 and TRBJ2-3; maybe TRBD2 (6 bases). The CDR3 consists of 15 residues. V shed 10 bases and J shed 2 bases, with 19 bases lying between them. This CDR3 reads CATLPAGTDTDTQYF. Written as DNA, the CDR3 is TGTGCCACCCTCCCTGCGGGGACGGACACAGATACGCAGTATTTT.

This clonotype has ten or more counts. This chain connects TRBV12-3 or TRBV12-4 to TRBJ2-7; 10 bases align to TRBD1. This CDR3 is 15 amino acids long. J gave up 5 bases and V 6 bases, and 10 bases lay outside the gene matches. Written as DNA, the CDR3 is TGTGCCAGCAGCCGCTGGGAGACAGGGGGCGACGAGCAGTACTTC. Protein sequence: CASSRWETGGDEQYF.

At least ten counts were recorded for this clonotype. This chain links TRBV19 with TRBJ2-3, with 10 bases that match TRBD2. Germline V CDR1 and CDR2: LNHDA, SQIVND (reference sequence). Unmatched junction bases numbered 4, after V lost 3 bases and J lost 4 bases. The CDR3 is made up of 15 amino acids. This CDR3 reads CASSITSGTADTQYF. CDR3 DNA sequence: TGTGCCAGTAGTATCACTAGCGGGACCGCAGATACGCAGTATTTT. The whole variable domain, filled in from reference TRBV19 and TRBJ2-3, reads DGGITQSPKYLFRKEGQNVTLSCEQNLNHDAMYWYRQDPGQGLRLIYYSQIVNDFQKGDIAEGYSVSREKKESFPLTVTSAQKNPTAFYLCASSITSGTADTQYFGPGTRLTVL.

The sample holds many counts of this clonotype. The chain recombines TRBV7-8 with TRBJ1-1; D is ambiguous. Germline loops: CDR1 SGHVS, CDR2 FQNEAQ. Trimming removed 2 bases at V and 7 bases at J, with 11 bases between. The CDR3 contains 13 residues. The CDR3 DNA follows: TGTGCCAGCAGCTTATCGATCCTGGGTGAAGCTTTCTTT. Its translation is CASSLSILGEAFF.

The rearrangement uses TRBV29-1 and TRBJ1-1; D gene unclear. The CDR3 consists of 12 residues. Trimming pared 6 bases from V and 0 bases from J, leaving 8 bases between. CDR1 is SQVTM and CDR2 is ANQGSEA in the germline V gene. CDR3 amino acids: CSVQEMNTEAFF. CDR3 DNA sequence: TGCAGCGTCCAGGAGATGAACACTGAAGCTTTCTTT. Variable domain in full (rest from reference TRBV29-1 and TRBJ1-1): SAVISQKPSRDICQRGTSLTIQCQVDSQVTMMFWYRQQPGQSLTLIATANQGSEATYESGFVIDKFPISRPNLTFSTLTVSNMSPEDSSIYLCSVQEMNTEAFFGQGTRLTVV.

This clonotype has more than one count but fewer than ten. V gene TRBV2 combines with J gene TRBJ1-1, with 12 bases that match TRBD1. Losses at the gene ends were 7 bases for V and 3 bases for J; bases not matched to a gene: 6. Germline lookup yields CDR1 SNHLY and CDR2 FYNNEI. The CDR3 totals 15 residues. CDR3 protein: CASNPGQGAHTEAFF. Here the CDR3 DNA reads TGTGCCAGCAACCCGGGACAGGGGGCCCACACTGAAGCTTTCTTT.

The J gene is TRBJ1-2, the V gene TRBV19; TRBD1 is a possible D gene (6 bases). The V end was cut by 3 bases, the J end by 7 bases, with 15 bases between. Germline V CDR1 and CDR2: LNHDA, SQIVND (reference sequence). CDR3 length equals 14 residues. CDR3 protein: CASSIRRGHPGYTF. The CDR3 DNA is TGTGCCAGTAGTATCAGGAGGGGACACCCTGGCTACACCTTC.

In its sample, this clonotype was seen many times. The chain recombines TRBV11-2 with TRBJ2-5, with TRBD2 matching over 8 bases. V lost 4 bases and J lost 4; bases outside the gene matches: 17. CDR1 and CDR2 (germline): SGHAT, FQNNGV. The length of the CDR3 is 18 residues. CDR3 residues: CASSWAGPGGPSRETQYF. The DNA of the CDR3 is TGTGCCAGCAGCTGGGCAGGACCGGGAGGGCCGTCAAGAGAGACCCAGTACTTC.

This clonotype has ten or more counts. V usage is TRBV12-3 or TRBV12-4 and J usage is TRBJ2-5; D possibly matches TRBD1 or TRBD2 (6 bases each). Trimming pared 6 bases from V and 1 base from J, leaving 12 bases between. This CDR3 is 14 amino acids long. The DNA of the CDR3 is TGTGCCAGCAGCCGTCGGGGGCTCCAAGAGACCCAGTACTTC. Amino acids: CASSRRGLQETQYF.

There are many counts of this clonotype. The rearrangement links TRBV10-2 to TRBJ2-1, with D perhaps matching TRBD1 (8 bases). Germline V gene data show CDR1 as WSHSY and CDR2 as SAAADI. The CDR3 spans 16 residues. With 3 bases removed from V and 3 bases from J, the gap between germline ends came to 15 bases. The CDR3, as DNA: TGCGCCAGCAGTGATGGACAGGGAGGGTTCTACAATGAGCAGTTCTTC. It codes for CASSDGQGGFYNEQFF.

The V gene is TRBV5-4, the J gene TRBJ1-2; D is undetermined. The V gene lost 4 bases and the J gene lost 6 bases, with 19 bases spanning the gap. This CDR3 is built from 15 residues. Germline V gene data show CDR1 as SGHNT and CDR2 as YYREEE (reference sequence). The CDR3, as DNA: TGTGCCAGCAGCGGAGCTTCCGGGCTACGACATGGCTACACCTTC. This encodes CASSGASGLRHGYTF.

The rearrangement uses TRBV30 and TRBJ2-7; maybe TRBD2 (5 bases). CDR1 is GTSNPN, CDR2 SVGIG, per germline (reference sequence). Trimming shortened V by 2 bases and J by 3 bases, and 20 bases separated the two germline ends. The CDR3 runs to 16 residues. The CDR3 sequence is CAWSTLMAGTNYEQYF. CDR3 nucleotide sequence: TGTGCCTGGAGTACACTTATGGCGGGTACCAACTACGAGCAGTACTTC.

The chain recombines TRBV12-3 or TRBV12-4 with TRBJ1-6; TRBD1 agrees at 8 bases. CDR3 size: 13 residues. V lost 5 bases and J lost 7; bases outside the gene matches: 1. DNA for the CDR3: TGTGCCAGCAGTCAGGGGGCGAATTCACCCCTCCACTTT. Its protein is CASSQGANSPLHF.

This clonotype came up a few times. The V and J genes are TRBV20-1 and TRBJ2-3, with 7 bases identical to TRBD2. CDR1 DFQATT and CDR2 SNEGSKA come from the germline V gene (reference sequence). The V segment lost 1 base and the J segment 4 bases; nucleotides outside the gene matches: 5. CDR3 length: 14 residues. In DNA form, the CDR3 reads TGCAGTGCTAGAGTTGAGGCGGGGGCAGATACGCAGTATTTT. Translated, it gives CSARVEAGADTQYF.

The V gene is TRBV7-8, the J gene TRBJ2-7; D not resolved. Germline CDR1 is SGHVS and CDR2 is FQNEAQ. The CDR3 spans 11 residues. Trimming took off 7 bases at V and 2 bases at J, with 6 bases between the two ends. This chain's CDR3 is CASNPTYEQYF. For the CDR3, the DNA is TGTGCCAGCAACCCAACCTACGAGCAGTACTTC. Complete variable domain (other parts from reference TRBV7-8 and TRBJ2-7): GAGVSQSPRYKVAKRGQDVALRCDPISGHVSLFWYQQALGQGPEFLTYFQNEAQLDKSGLPSDRFFAERPEGSVSTLKIQRTQQEDSAVYLCASNPTYEQYFGPGTRLTVT.

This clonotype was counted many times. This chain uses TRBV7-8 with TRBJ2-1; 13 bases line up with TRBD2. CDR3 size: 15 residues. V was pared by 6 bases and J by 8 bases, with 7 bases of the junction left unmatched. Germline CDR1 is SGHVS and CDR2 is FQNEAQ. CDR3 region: CASRAGTSGKDEQFF. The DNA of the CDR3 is TGTGCCAGCAGGGCCGGGACTAGCGGGAAGGATGAGCAGTTCTTC.

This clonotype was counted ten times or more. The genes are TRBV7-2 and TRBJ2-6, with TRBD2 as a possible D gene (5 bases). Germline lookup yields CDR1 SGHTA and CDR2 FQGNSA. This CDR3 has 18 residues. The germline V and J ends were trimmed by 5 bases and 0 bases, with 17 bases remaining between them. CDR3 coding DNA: TGTGCCAGCAGCCCATTCCGTGACTACCCCTCTGGGGCCAACGTCCTGACTTTC. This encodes CASSPFRDYPSGANVLTF.

DNA for the CDR3: TGTGCCAACAGCATGGGTGGACTGCGCGAGCAGTACTTC. This codes for CANSMGGLREQYF. The V call is TRBV12-3 or TRBV12-4, the J call TRBJ2-7, with a possible D match to TRBD2 (5 bases). V lost 10 bases and J 6 bases, leaving 19 bases between the germline ends. This CDR3 is built from 13 residues.

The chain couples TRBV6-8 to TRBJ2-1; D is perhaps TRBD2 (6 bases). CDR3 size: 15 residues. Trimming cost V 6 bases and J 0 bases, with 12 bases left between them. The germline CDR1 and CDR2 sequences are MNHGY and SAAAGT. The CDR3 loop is CASSIASVSYNEQFF. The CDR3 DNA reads TGTGCCAGCAGCATTGCTAGCGTCTCCTACAATGAGCAGTTCTTC.

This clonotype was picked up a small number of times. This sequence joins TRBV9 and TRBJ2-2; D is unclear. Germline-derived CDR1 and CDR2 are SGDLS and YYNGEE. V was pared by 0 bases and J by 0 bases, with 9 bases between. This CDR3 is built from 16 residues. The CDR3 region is CASSVVNAANTGELFF. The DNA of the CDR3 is TGTGCCAGCAGCGTAGTGAACGCCGCGAACACCGGGGAGCTGTTTTTT.

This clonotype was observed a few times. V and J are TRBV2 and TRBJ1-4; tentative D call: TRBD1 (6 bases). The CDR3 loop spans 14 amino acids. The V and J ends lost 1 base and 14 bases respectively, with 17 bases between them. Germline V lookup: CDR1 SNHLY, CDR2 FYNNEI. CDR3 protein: CASSEDGYREGLFF. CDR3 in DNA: TGTGCCAGCAGTGAAGACGGGTACAGGGAAGGGCTGTTTTTT. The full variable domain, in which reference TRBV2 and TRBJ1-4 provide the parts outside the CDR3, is EPEVTQTPSHQVTQMGQEVILRCVPISNHLYFYWYRQILGQKVEFLVSFYNNEISEKSEIFDDQFSVERPDGSNFTLKIRSTKLEDSAMYFCASSEDGYREGLFFGSGTQLSVL.